The next 5 T cell receptor beta chains were all read from a single sample in a study of blood T cell repertoires in COVID-19. TCRdb's copy holds only in-frame clones and misses some; the assay was immunoSEQ multiplex PCR. Among 100,000 to 150,000 clones listed, 70% to 90% were seen once. The sequenced material came from peripheral blood. The receptors here all came from a man in his forties or fifties with acute or convalescent COVID-19.

The chain couples TRBV18 to TRBJ1-3; no definite D call. The CDR3 length is 13 residues. The germline CDR1 and CDR2 sequences are KGHSH and LQKENI. Trimming took 4 bases from V and 0 from J, leaving 4 bases between them. The CDR3 DNA reads TGTGCCAGCTCACGGAGCTCTGGAAACACCATATATTTT. This encodes CASSRSSGNTIYF.

The rearrangement uses TRBV10-1 and TRBJ1-1; no firm D call. There are 13 residues in the CDR3. Between the trimmed V and J ends, which lost 6 bases and 0 bases, there was a span of 8 bases. CDR1 is WNHNN, CDR2 SYGVQD, per germline (reference sequence). CDR3 sequence (DNA): TGCGCCAGCAGGGCACAGCTGAACACTGAAGCTTTCTTT. Encoded protein: CASRAQLNTEAFF.

The chain couples TRBV10-1 to TRBJ2-1; TRBD1 matches 7 bases. CDR1 and CDR2 (germline): WNHNN, SYGVQD (reference sequence). V trimming: 3 bases; J trimming: 5 bases; junction bases outside the gene matches: 4. This CDR3 is built from 14 residues. The CDR3 here is CASSDYDRDNEQFF. The CDR3 nucleotides read TGCGCCAGCAGTGATTACGACAGGGACAATGAGCAGTTCTTC.

V usage is TRBV4-2 and J usage is TRBJ2-3; 9 bases are shared with TRBD2. The trim removed 2 bases at V and 1 base at J, leaving 7 bases unmatched. Germline CDR1 is LGHNA and CDR2 is YNFKEQ. This CDR3 comprises 17 residues. The CDR3: CASSQIIAGDGTDTQYF. In nucleotides, the CDR3 is TGTGCCAGCAGCCAAATAATAGCGGGAGATGGCACAGATACGCAGTATTTT.

The rearrangement links TRBV11-3 to TRBJ2-7; 11 positions agree with TRBD1. The V gene end was trimmed by 2 bases and the J gene end by 3 bases; junction bases not matched to a gene: 6. The CDR3 loop spans 16 amino acids. The germline V gene encodes CDR1 SGHNT and CDR2 YENEEA. CDR3 DNA sequence: TGTGCCAGCAGCTTAAAGCGGGACAGGGGGGACTACGAGCAGTACTTC. Its translation: CASSLKRDRGDYEQYF.